This T cell receptor (beta chain) emerged from a study of Graves' ophthalmopathy and Graves' hyperthyroidism. RNA transcripts served as template for amplifying TCR beta CDR3 sequences. Scientists carried out first-round RT-PCR using HTBI primers and then a second-round multiplex PCR. From the multiplex PCR reads, TCRdb called clonotypes with MiXCR, one entry per CDR3 protein. The data show about 420,000 distinct CDR3 sequences, roughly 21% seen once. Source material: peripheral blood. This clonotype was sampled from a young woman with stable Graves' hyperthyroidism.

CDR3 sequence: CSAPKSGQETQYF. The CDR3 DNA sequence: TGCAGTGCCCCGAAGTCGGGGCAAGAGACCCAGTACTTC. The V and J genes are TRBV20-1 and TRBJ2-5, with D possibly being TRBD2 (5 bases). The CDR3 is made up of 13 amino acids. V was trimmed by 6 bases and J by 2 bases, leaving 13 bases between them. The germline CDR1 and CDR2 sequences are DFQATT and SNEGSKA (reference sequence).